The 13 T cell receptor beta chains below all came from one sample that was sequenced in a study of blood T cell repertoires in COVID-19 (dated by TCRdb to between 2020 and 2021). The library was made by the immunoSEQ multiplex PCR assay. As stored in TCRdb, this immuneACCESS dataset retains in-frame rearrangements with V and J assigned. A fraction of the clones does not appear; measured against another copy, unresolved V genes explain less than half of the discrepancy, and the remainder lacks a known reason. The sample data list more than 120,000 clones, and 89% of these were observed just once. The ten most abundant clones make up around 1.6% of the sample. The sample taken for sequencing was peripheral blood. The receptors stem from a human donor in a cohort sampled during active COVID-19.

The V and J genes are TRBV6-5 and TRBJ1-6; D unresolved. The CDR3 runs 15 residues. CDR1 is MNHEY, CDR2 SVGAGI, per germline. Trimming removed 6 bases at V and 10 bases at J, with 19 bases between. The CDR3 loop is CASSRAWEGRSPLHF. CDR3 DNA sequence: TGTGCCAGCAGCCGTGCCTGGGAGGGCCGGTCACCCCTCCACTTT.

The gene calls are TRBV2 and TRBJ1-1, with TRBD1 identical over 9 bases. The V segment lost 4 bases and the J segment 5 bases; nucleotides outside the gene matches: 8. The CDR3 is made up of 15 amino acids. In germline, CDR1 is SNHLY, CDR2 FYNNEI. CDR3 in amino acids: CASSVQTGGLTEAFF. The CDR3 nucleotides read TGTGCCAGCAGTGTTCAGACAGGGGGTCTGACTGAAGCTTTCTTT.

The chain is built from TRBV19 and TRBJ2-3; 9 bases agree with TRBD2. Germline CDR1 LNHDA, CDR2 SQIVND (reference sequence). This CDR3 is 16 amino acids long. V lost 3 bases and J lost 5; bases outside the gene matches: 9. CDR3 region: CASSMYAGGLGDTQYF. CDR3 DNA: TGTGCCAGTAGTATGTATGCGGGGGGGTTGGGAGATACGCAGTATTTT. The variable domain in full, completed from reference TRBV19 and TRBJ2-3, reads DGGITQSPKYLFRKEGQNVTLSCEQNLNHDAMYWYRQDPGQGLRLIYYSQIVNDFQKGDIAEGYSVSREKKESFPLTVTSAQKNPTAFYLCASSMYAGGLGDTQYFGPGTRLTVL.

The chain couples TRBV4-1 to TRBJ1-1; D uncertain. Trimming removed 2 bases at V and 11 bases at J, with 12 bases between. Germline CDR1 is MGHRA and CDR2 is YSYEKL. CDR3 length: 12 amino acids. The CDR3 loop reads CASSQSPFQAFF. DNA for the CDR3: TGCGCCAGCAGCCAATCACCCTTCCAGGCTTTCTTT.

Turning to this clone: Other DNA sequences in this specimen translate into the identical CDR3. CDR3 DNA: TGTGCCAGCAGCTTATCGGGTATGAACACTGAAGCTTTCTTT. Amino acid sequence: CASSLSGMNTEAFF. This rearrangement joins TRBV11-3 to TRBJ1-1; D unclear. Germline CDR1 SGHNT, CDR2 YENEEA. The CDR3 extends over 14 amino acids. Between the trimmed V and J ends, which lost 2 bases and 0 bases, there was a span of 7 bases.

This clone occurred a few times. V and J are TRBV6-2 or TRBV6-3 and TRBJ1-5; 8 bases line up with TRBD1. With V trimmed by 6 bases and J by 5 bases, 9 bases remained unmatched. The V gene's germline CDR1 is MNHEY and CDR2 SVGEGT. This CDR3 is 15 amino acids long. The CDR3 protein is CASSQDREWDQPQHF. The CDR3, as DNA: TGTGCCAGCAGCCAGGACAGGGAATGGGATCAGCCCCAGCATTTT.

The chain links TRBV6-1 to TRBJ1-2; maybe TRBD1 (6 bases). Per germline, CDR1 MNHNS and CDR2 SASEGT. Trimming left V 1 base short and J 8 bases short, with 14 bases between. This CDR3 comprises 14 residues. CDR3 protein: CASSEGRGLGGYTF. The CDR3 nucleotides are TGTGCCAGCAGTGAAGGCAGGGGATTGGGAGGCTACACCTTC.

To note about this clone: No DNA is shown, since the ends of the CDR3 on it are uncertain; the CDR3 is the one TCRdb lists. The chain links TRBV27 to TRBJ2-1; the DNA was not used to check the table's D call, TRBD2. Germline values: CDR1 MNHEY, CDR2 SMNVEV (reference sequence). The CDR3 is 14 residues long, ends included. The CDR3 sequence: CASSSGGPIDEQFF.

The chain uses TRBV18 and TRBJ2-2; no clear D gene. The V gene's germline CDR1 is KGHSH and CDR2 LQKENI. The CDR3 length is 15 residues. The V end lost 3 bases, the J end lost 0 bases, and 8 bases lay between the germline ends. The CDR3 loop is CASSPVRANTGELFF. The DNA of the CDR3 is TGTGCCAGCTCACCGGTCCGAGCGAACACCGGGGAGCTGTTTTTT.

The chain is built from TRBV11-2 and TRBJ2-7; 8 nucleotides agree with TRBD1. The V segment lost 5 bases and the J segment 2 bases; nucleotides outside the gene matches: 5. The CDR3 is 14 residues long. Germline CDR1 and CDR2: SGHAT and FQNNGV. In DNA form, the CDR3 reads TGTGCCAGCAGCCTGACAGGGGCTGCCTACGAGCAGTACTTC. Amino acids: CASSLTGAAYEQYF.

The V call is TRBV5-1, the J call TRBJ1-1; the match to TRBD1 covers 7 bases. In germline, CDR1 is SGHRS, CDR2 YFSETQ. V lost 2 bases to trimming and J lost 3 bases; unmatched junction nucleotides: 7. CDR3 size: 15 residues. The CDR3 spells CASSFGQGGDTEAFF. The CDR3 bases are TGCGCCAGCAGCTTTGGTCAGGGGGGAGACACTGAAGCTTTCTTT.

A single count supports this clone. V usage is TRBV25-1 and J usage is TRBJ2-1; 9 bases map to TRBD2. V lost 0 bases to trimming and J lost 2 bases; unmatched junction nucleotides: 8. The CDR3 sequence is 18 residues long. In germline, CDR1 is MGHDK, CDR2 SYGVNS. In DNA form, the CDR3 reads TGTGCCAGCAGTGAATATGGCGGGGGGGCAAACGCCTACAATGAGCAGTTCTTC. This codes for CASSEYGGGANAYNEQFF. Full variable domain (remainder filled in from reference TRBV25-1 and TRBJ2-1): EADIYQTPRYLVIGTGKKITLECSQTMGHDKMYWYQQDPGMELHLIHYSYGVNSTEKGDLSSESTVSRIRTEHFPLTLESARPSHTSQYLCASSEYGGGANAYNEQFFGPGTRLTVL.

This chain's CDR3 is CASSYSARGPNSPLHF. The CDR3 DNA reads TGTGCCAGCAGTTACTCGGCCAGGGGGCCCAATTCACCCCTCCACTTT. The J gene is TRBJ1-6, the V gene TRBV6-2 or TRBV6-3; TRBD1 matches at 8 bases. The CDR3 spans 16 residues. Losses at the gene ends were 0 bases for V and 7 bases for J; bases not matched to a gene: 5. Germline assignment: CDR1 MNHEY and CDR2 SVGEGT.